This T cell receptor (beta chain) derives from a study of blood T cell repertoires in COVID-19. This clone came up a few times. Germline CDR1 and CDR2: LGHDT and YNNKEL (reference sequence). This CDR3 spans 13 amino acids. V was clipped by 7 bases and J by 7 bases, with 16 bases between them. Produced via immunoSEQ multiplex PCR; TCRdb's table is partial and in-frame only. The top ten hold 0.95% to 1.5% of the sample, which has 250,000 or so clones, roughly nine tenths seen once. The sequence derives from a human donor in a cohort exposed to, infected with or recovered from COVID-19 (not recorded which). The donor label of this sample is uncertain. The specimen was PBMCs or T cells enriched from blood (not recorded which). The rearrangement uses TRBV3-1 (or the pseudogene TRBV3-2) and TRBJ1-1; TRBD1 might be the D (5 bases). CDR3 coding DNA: TGTGCCAGCACATCCCGACGGGGGAATGAAGCTTTCTTT. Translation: CASTSRRGNEAFF.